The rows below give T cell receptor beta chains drawn from one sample of a study of cytomegalovirus exposure and HLA in healthy donors. Data came from immunoSEQ multiplex PCR; TCRdb stores just in-frame clones and leaves some out. The sample lists 130,000 or so clones; roughly 70% were seen once. Sequenced: PBMCs. The receptors were gathered from a woman in her thirties or forties in good health and CMV-seropositive. Both conserved end residues are part of each CDR3. The D gene is left open where the match is weak. Expanded clones are given a class, and other clones once, few, many or no size at all.

J gene: TRBJ2-1
V gene: TRBV9
D gene: TRBD2
clone size: few
CDR3 protein: CASSVFPAGGPNEQFF
CDR3 DNA: TGTGCCAGCAGCGTATTTCCTGCGGGAGGGCCGAATGAGCAGTTCTTC

J gene: TRBJ2-1
V gene: TRBV11-1
D gene: TRBD2
clone size: .
CDR3 protein: CASSLGLAGSYNEQFF
CDR3 DNA: TGTGCCAGCAGCTTAGGACTAGCGGGGTCCTACAATGAGCAGTTCTTC

J gene: TRBJ1-4
V gene: TRBV28
D gene: TRBD1
clone size: .
CDR3 protein: CASSSPGQLNEKLFF
CDR3 DNA: TGTGCCAGCAGCTCCCCGGGACAGCTAAATGAAAAACTGTTTTTT

J gene: TRBJ1-5
V gene: TRBV18
D gene: .
clone size: .
CDR3 protein: CASSRQSNQPQHF
CDR3 DNA: TGTGCCAGCTCGCGACAGAGCAATCAGCCCCAGCATTTT

J gene: TRBJ1-4
V gene: TRBV7-2
D gene: .
clone size: .
CDR3 protein: CASSLAQGKLFF
CDR3 DNA: TGTGCCAGCAGCTTAGCGCAGGGAAAACTGTTTTTT

J gene: TRBJ1-5
V gene: TRBV5-5
D gene: .
clone size: .
CDR3 protein: CASSLARDLGGPQHF
CDR3 DNA: TGTGCCAGCAGCTTGGCCAGGGACCTCGGGGGGCCCCAGCATTTT

J gene: TRBJ2-1
V gene: TRBV18
D gene: .
clone size: .
CDR3 protein: CASSPRATNEQFF
CDR3 DNA: TGTGCCAGCTCACCACGGGCGACCAATGAGCAGTTCTTC

J gene: TRBJ2-7
V gene: TRBV28
D gene: .
clone size: .
CDR3 protein: CASSTRHLGVNYEQYF
CDR3 DNA: TGTGCCAGCAGTACTCGACACCTCGGGGTAAACTACGAGCAGTACTTC

J gene: TRBJ2-7
V gene: TRBV28
D gene: TRBD1
clone size: few
CDR3 protein: CASSLPTGAHEQYF
CDR3 DNA: TGTGCCAGCAGTCTACCGACAGGGGCCCACGAGCAGTACTTC

J gene: TRBJ1-1
V gene: TRBV5-8
D gene: TRBD1
clone size: .
CDR3 protein: CASSLWTGLNTEAFF
CDR3 DNA: TGTGCCAGCAGCTTGTGGACAGGGTTGAACACTGAAGCTTTCTTT

J gene: TRBJ1-1
V gene: TRBV10-3
D gene: .
clone size: .
CDR3 protein: CAISESNSVKAFF
CDR3 DNA: TGTGCCATCAGTGAGTCGAACTCGGTGAAAGCTTTCTTT

J gene: TRBJ1-2
V gene: TRBV28
D gene: .
clone size: .
CDR3 protein: CASSSPALTLVGGVEGYTF
CDR3 DNA: TGTGCCAGCAGTTCGCCGGCCTTAACTTTAGTGGGCGGGGTTGAGGGCTACACCTTC

J gene: TRBJ1-6
V gene: TRBV2
D gene: .
clone size: .
CDR3 protein: CASSELGLASPLHF
CDR3 DNA: TGTGCCAGCAGTGAACTAGGACTAGCTTCACCCCTCCACTTT

J gene: TRBJ2-5
V gene: TRBV6-6
D gene: .
clone size: .
CDR3 protein: CASSYSPRVGQETQYF
CDR3 DNA: TGTGCCAGCAGTTACTCTCCCAGGGTGGGACAAGAGACCCAGTACTTC

J gene: TRBJ2-7
V gene: TRBV18
D gene: TRBD2
clone size: .
CDR3 protein: CASSPPRGGEIRSHEQYF
CDR3 DNA: TGTGCCAGCTCACCACCCCGGGGAGGGGAGATTCGCTCCCACGAGCAGTACTTC

J gene: TRBJ1-1
V gene: TRBV7-9
D gene: .
clone size: few
CDR3 protein: CASSLLRGLAEAFF
CDR3 DNA: TGTGCCAGCAGCTTATTGCGGGGGTTGGCTGAAGCTTTCTTT

J gene: TRBJ1-3
V gene: TRBV4-1
D gene: .
clone size: .
CDR3 protein: CASSQGRTAIRSGNTIYF
CDR3 DNA: TGCGCCAGCAGCCAAGGAAGGACTGCCATACGCTCTGGAAACACCATATATTTT

J gene: TRBJ2-2
V gene: TRBV7-2
D gene: .
clone size: .
CDR3 protein: CASSFGTLNTGELFF
CDR3 DNA: TGTGCCAGCAGCTTCGGGACTTTGAACACCGGGGAGCTGTTTTTT

J gene: TRBJ1-1
V gene: TRBV5-1
D gene: .
clone size: .
CDR3 protein: CASSLDAGRTEAFF
CDR3 DNA: TGCGCCAGCAGCTTGGATGCGGGGAGGACTGAAGCTTTCTTT

J gene: TRBJ2-7
V gene: TRBV5-5
D gene: TRBD1
clone size: .
CDR3 protein: CASSWTGNEQYF
CDR3 DNA: TGTGCCAGCAGCTGGACAGGTAACGAGCAGTACTTC

J gene: TRBJ1-3
V gene: TRBV30
D gene: .
clone size: few
CDR3 protein: CAWSAALAVSGNTIYF
CDR3 DNA: TGTGCCTGGAGTGCCGCCCTGGCAGTCTCTGGAAACACCATATATTTT

J gene: TRBJ2-7
V gene: TRBV7-3
D gene: .
clone size: .
CDR3 protein: CASSLADSTEQYF
CDR3 DNA: TGTGCCAGCAGCTTGGCGGACAGTACAGAGCAGTACTTC

J gene: TRBJ2-2
V gene: TRBV6-1
D gene: .
clone size: few
CDR3 protein: CASSPLQRNTGELFF
CDR3 DNA: TGTGCCAGCAGCCCTCTCCAGCGTAACACCGGGGAGCTGTTTTTT

J gene: TRBJ1-4
V gene: TRBV27
D gene: TRBD1
clone size: .
CDR3 protein: CASSSPHQGAGEKLFF
CDR3 DNA: TGTGCCAGCAGTTCCCCCCACCAGGGGGCAGGGGAAAAACTGTTTTTT

J gene: TRBJ2-5
V gene: TRBV2
D gene: .
clone size: .
CDR3 protein: CASRNRVQETQYF
CDR3 DNA: TGTGCCAGCAGGAATAGAGTCCAAGAGACCCAGTACTTC

J gene: TRBJ2-7
V gene: TRBV5-6
D gene: TRBD2
clone size: .
CDR3 protein: CASSLLAGDSYEQYF
CDR3 DNA: TGTGCCAGCAGCTTATTAGCGGGAGATTCCTACGAGCAGTACTTC

J gene: TRBJ1-6
V gene: TRBV30
D gene: TRBD1
clone size: few
CDR3 protein: CAWSTGATNSPLHF
CDR3 DNA: TGTGCCTGGAGTACAGGGGCTACGAATTCACCCCTCCACTTT

J gene: TRBJ1-2
V gene: TRBV28
D gene: .
clone size: few
CDR3 protein: CASSSDRLGYYGYTF
CDR3 DNA: TGTGCCAGCAGCTCAGACAGGTTAGGATACTATGGCTACACCTTC

J gene: TRBJ1-2
V gene: TRBV5-4
D gene: TRBD1
clone size: .
CDR3 protein: CASSLGDRDYGYTF
CDR3 DNA: TGTGCCAGCAGCTTGGGGGACAGGGACTATGGCTACACCTTC

J gene: TRBJ1-5
V gene: TRBV19
D gene: .
clone size: once
CDR3 protein: CASSIAGVYFDQPQHF
CDR3 DNA: TGTGCCAGTAGTATAGCGGGAGTTTATTTCGATCAGCCCCAGCATTTT

J gene: TRBJ2-1
V gene: TRBV6-6
D gene: TRBD1
clone size: .
CDR3 protein: CASYRTGGNEQFF
CDR3 DNA: TGTGCCAGCTACCGGACAGGGGGCAATGAGCAGTTCTTC

J gene: TRBJ2-7
V gene: TRBV5-1
D gene: TRBD2
clone size: .
CDR3 protein: CATSVTSGGTYEQYF
CDR3 DNA: TGCGCCACCTCCGTGACTAGCGGGGGGACCTACGAGCAGTACTTC

J gene: TRBJ2-3
V gene: TRBV5-6
D gene: TRBD1
clone size: .
CDR3 protein: CASSLAGGRASTDTQYF
CDR3 DNA: TGTGCCAGCAGCTTGGCAGGGGGCCGTGCTAGCACAGATACGCAGTATTTT

J gene: TRBJ2-4
V gene: TRBV28
D gene: TRBD1
clone size: few
CDR3 protein: CASSLLGTASKNIQYF
CDR3 DNA: TGTGCCAGCAGTTTATTAGGGACAGCCTCCAAAAACATTCAGTACTTC

J gene: TRBJ1-2
V gene: TRBV20-1
D gene: .
clone size: .
CDR3 protein: CSARRQGGYTF
CDR3 DNA: TGCAGTGCTAGGAGGCAGGGTGGCTACACCTTC

J gene: TRBJ1-4
V gene: TRBV6-5
D gene: .
clone size: once
CDR3 protein: CASSVRGGKLFF
CDR3 DNA: TGTGCCAGCAGCGTCAGGGGTGGGAAACTGTTTTTT